What follows is one T cell receptor (beta chain) and its context. Its recognized antigen is unknown. No much larger clone is present one base from it, and per-base qualities are unavailable. The CDR1 and CDR2 encoded by the germline V gene are SGHVS and FNYEAQ. V ends up 8 bases short and J 7 bases short, with an unmatched junction base count of 11. Counted from cysteine to phenylalanine, this CDR3 has 15 amino acids. Only the CDR3 portion is preserved as DNA: 45 bases, with reading frame beginning at the first base. These data belong to a study of T cell responses to AZD1222 COVID-19 vaccine (dated by TCRdb to the early 2020s). General notes on the study: A total of under 250 trial participants underwent TCR sequencing, of whom about 210 had received two doses of AZD1222 and around 26 had received two doses of the MenACWY control vaccine. Trial participants were enrolled into age subgroups of 18-55, 56-69 and 70-plus years, which contained about 150, 27 and 61 TCR-sequenced participants, respectively. Paper-wide results and their limitations: In the small 56-69-year group, the increase in depth fell short of significance, most likely because of low power. Because no day 14 peak-response samples were available, repertoires were characterized only after the peak T cell response. Most participants were white British and females outnumbered males, and the authors suggested that clonal diversity may have been underestimated. Epitopes outside the regions mutated in the B.1.351 and B.1.1.7 variants were reportedly recognized by nearly half of the unique spike-specific TCRs. After two AZD1222 doses, spike-specific TCR breadth and depth were significantly higher than at day 0 and than in MenACWY recipients. Vaccine-associated CD4 TCRs spanned the whole spike protein, with dominant responses in regions 160-218 and 743-854. Only a handful of AZD1222 recipients were SARS-CoV-2 seropositive at baseline, limiting conclusions about previously exposed vaccinees.

This sample's time point label indicates: about 28 days (+/-7) after the second vaccine dose. Because spike-specific TCR depth and breadth did not differ between the two schedules, AZD1222 recipients who got a second dose at roughly 4 weeks were pooled with those who got a second dose at roughly 12 weeks. Samples from vaccinated people were obtained from the UK trials COV001 and COV002, which included a single-blind randomized controlled phase 2/3 trial of AZD1222 (ChAdOx1 nCoV-19) in healthy adults. Trial participant PBMC samples were collected at day 0 and day 28 after the second dose for TCRbeta chain sequencing. The CDR3 regions of human TCRbeta chains were analyzed by immunosequencing. On the study's bioinformatics: TCRs in the repertoires were compared against a reference library of SARS-CoV-2-specific TCRs that had been generated with the MIRA antigen-specificity platform. Breadth was defined as the fraction of unique TCRs that were SARS-CoV-2-associated. Depth was defined as the fraction of total T cells that were SARS-CoV-2-associated. Using the MIRA data, every spike-specific TCR was mapped to the spike region that the TCR reacted to and assigned to either a CD4 or a CD8 class. Log10-transformed breadth and depth values were compared by one-way ANOVA with Sidak's multiple comparisons tests. TCRdb stores this immuneACCESS table with in-frame sequences only. Part of the clones is absent; in the studies checked, under half of the shortfall reflects unresolved V genes, and no reason is known for the rest. That table gives V, J and clone size, and the DNA gave D and trimming. This sample gives 95,000 to 150,000 clones in total; about 92% of them show up just once. The leading ten clones occupy around 5% of the sample.

This receptor was identified in an adult who received the AZD1222 COVID-19 vaccine. The sequenced sample was peripheral blood, obtained 28 days after the second AZD1222 dose. The chain was built from TRBV7-6 and TRBJ1-4; 9 bases in between match TRBD1. The CDR3 sequence is CASREGQGMREKLFF. The bases read TGTGCCAGCCGCGAAGGACAGGGGATGCGTGAAAAACTGTTTTTT.